This TCR beta chain is from a study of PD-L1 blockade in urothelial cancer. Study details: Of around 31 patients, some 25 were males with bladder-origin urothelial cancer. Blood gave a median 141,255 T cells. Blood was analyzed 3 weeks (second dose) and 6 weeks after treatment start.

This clone appeared a single time. Libraries were prepared by immunoSEQ multiplex PCR; TCRdb keeps only in-frame clonotypes and omits some of them. This table holds some 89,000 clones, more than 75% found once. Specified time point: pretreatment peripheral blood. This CDR3 contains 14 residues. After removal of 5 bases from V and 6 bases from J, the junction contained 7 bases not matched to a gene. Germline-derived CDR1 and CDR2 are MNHEY and SMNVEV (reference sequence). The sequencing here drew on PBMCs, taken around atezolizumab (anti-PD-L1) treatment. This chain connects TRBV27 to TRBJ2-1, with TRBD1 matching over 7 bases. This sequence originates from a man aged 55-75 years with urothelial cancer. In DNA form, the CDR3 reads TGTGCCAGCAGTCCAGAAACAGGGGCCAATGAGCAGTTCTTC. It yields the protein CASSPETGANEQFF.